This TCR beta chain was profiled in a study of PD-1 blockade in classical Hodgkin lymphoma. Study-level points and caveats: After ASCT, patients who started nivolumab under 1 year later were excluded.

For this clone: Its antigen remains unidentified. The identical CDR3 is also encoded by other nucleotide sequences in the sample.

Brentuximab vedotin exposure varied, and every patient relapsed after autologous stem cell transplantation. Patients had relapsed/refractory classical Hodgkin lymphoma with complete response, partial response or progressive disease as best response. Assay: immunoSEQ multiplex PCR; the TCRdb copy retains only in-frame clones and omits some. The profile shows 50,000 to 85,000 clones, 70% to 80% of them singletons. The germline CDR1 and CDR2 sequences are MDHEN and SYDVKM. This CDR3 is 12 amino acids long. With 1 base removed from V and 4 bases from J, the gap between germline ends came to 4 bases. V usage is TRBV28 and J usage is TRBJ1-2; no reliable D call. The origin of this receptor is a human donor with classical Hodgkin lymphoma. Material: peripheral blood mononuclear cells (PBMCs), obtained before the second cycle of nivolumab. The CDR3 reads CASSLFPYGYTF. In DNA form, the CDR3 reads TGTGCCAGCAGTTTATTCCCCTATGGCTACACCTTC.